This T cell receptor beta chain comes out of a study of blood T cell repertoires in COVID-19. The overall study: PBMCs, B-cell-depleted T cells, or T cells were the source of the cDNA or gDNA that made up the material.

CDR1 is LNHDA, CDR2 SQIVND, per germline (reference sequence). J gave up 7 bases and V 7 bases, and 9 bases lay outside the gene matches. CDR3 length equals 15 residues. Generated by immunoSEQ multiplex PCR, the TCRdb table keeps only in-frame clones and is missing some. Seen here are 250,000 to 300,000 clones, about 90% observed once, and the top ten hold approximately 12%. The sequencing input was peripheral blood. The chain joins TRBV19 to TRBJ2-1; TRBD2 aligns across 11 bases. The sequence derives from a woman between 25 and 40 years old with COVID-19, enrolled during active disease. The CDR3 DNA follows: TGTGCCAGTACGAGACTAGCGGGGATCCGTAATGAGCAGTTCTTC. Amino acid sequence: CASTRLAGIRNEQFF. Variable domain in full (rest from reference TRBV19 and TRBJ2-1): DGGITQSPKYLFRKEGQNVTLSCEQNLNHDAMYWYRQDPGQGLRLIYYSQIVNDFQKGDIAEGYSVSREKKESFPLTVTSAQKNPTAFYLCASTRLAGIRNEQFFGPGTRLTVL.